These 20 T cell receptor beta chains share one sample of origin, sequenced in a study of blood T cell repertoires in COVID-19. Libraries were prepared by immunoSEQ multiplex PCR; TCRdb keeps only in-frame clonotypes and omits some of them. The sample carries 150,000 or so clones, 83% recorded once. Sequencing input: peripheral blood. The source of these receptors is a woman aged 60-70 years with COVID-19, enrolled during active disease.

The CDR3 nucleotides are TGTGCCAGCAGCTCCACGAGGGGGCTGGCAGATACGCAGTATTTT. Amino acids: CASSSTRGLADTQYF. J is TRBJ2-3 and V is TRBV7-9, with TRBD1 matching over 7 bases. V dropped 4 bases and J dropped 4; count of bases not matched to a gene: 8. This CDR3 comprises 15 residues. Germline assignment: CDR1 SEHNR and CDR2 FQNEAQ (reference sequence). Complete variable domain (other parts from reference TRBV7-9 and TRBJ2-3): DTGVSQNPRHKITKRGQNVTFRCDPISEHNRLYWYRQTLGQGPEFLTYFQNEAQLEKSRLLSDRFSAERPKGSFSTLEIQRTEQGDSAMYLCASSSTRGLADTQYFGPGTRLTVL.

This chain links TRBV11-2 with TRBJ2-3, with D possibly being TRBD1 (7 bases). V lost 5 bases and J lost 2, with 14 bases in between. Germline loops: CDR1 SGHAT, CDR2 FQNNGV. The CDR3 totals 15 residues. The CDR3 is CASSGGTDTTDTQYF. The CDR3 region has the DNA TGTGCCAGCAGCGGGGGGACAGACACCACAGATACGCAGTATTTT. The entire variable domain, with the rest obtained from reference TRBV11-2 and TRBJ2-3, is as follows: EAGVAQSPRYKIIEKRQSVAFWCNPISGHATLYWYQQILGQGPKLLIQFQNNGVVDDSQLPKDRFSAERLKGVDSTLKIQPAKLEDSAVYLCASSGGTDTTDTQYFGPGTRLTVL.

This rearrangement joins TRBV19 to TRBJ1-6; 10 bases map to TRBD1. The CDR3 length is 14 residues. The V gene end was trimmed by 7 bases and the J gene end by 9 bases; junction bases not matched to a gene: 6. The germline V gene encodes CDR1 LNHDA and CDR2 SQIVND (reference sequence). CDR3 sequence reads: CASTKGQGSSPLHF. DNA for the CDR3: TGTGCCAGTACGAAGGGACAGGGGAGTTCACCCCTCCACTTT.

This clone has only one observation. The V and J genes are TRBV5-1 and TRBJ1-6; D possibly corresponds to TRBD1 (6 bases). The CDR3 spans 14 residues. Trimming pared 10 bases from V and 9 bases from J, leaving 20 bases between. From germline, CDR1 is SGHRS and CDR2 YFSETQ. The CDR3 nucleotides read TGCGCCTCCTATGAGGGGGGGCGAAGTTCACCCCTCCACTTT. The encoded protein is CASYEGGRSSPLHF.

The chain recombines TRBV5-5 with TRBJ1-1, with 7 positions matching TRBD1. This CDR3 spans 14 amino acids. CDR1 and CDR2 from the germline V gene are SGHKS and YYEKEE (reference sequence). The trim removed 3 bases at V and 0 bases at J, leaving 2 bases unmatched. The CDR3: CASSWTGMNTEAFF. CDR3 nucleotide sequence: TGTGCCAGCAGCTGGACAGGCATGAACACTGAAGCTTTCTTT.

In this sample, this clone turned up a few times. J is TRBJ1-1 and V is TRBV5-1, with a weak D call TRBD1 (6 bases). Trimming cost V 0 bases and J 1 base, with 16 bases left between them. The CDR3 is made up of 17 amino acids. CDR1 and CDR2 (germline): SGHRS, YFSETQ. As DNA, the CDR3 is TGCGCCAGCAGCTTGGCTCCCCATCCGGGACAGAACACTGAAGCTTTCTTT. Protein product: CASSLAPHPGQNTEAFF.

This sequence joins TRBV6-5 and TRBJ1-6, with D uncertain. In germline, CDR1 is MNHEY, CDR2 SVGAGI. There are 13 residues in the CDR3. Between the trimmed V and J ends, which lost 6 bases and 4 bases, there was a span of 7 bases. Here the CDR3 reads CASSLEYNSPLHF. The CDR3 DNA reads as TGTGCCAGCAGCCTCGAGTATAATTCACCCCTCCACTTT.

This chain joins TRBV7-9 and TRBJ1-5; no clear D. This CDR3 spans 15 amino acids. Germline CDR1 reads SEHNR; CDR2 reads FQNEAQ (reference sequence). Trimming stripped 5 bases from V and 3 bases from J, with 14 bases between. The CDR3 DNA reads as TGTGCCAGCAGCCCCAATGAACTGGTCAATCAGCCCCAGCATTTT. Encoded protein: CASSPNELVNQPQHF.

The CDR3 region has the DNA TGTGCCACCCTAACATGGGACAGGGCCAATGAGCAGTTCTTC. It codes for CATLTWDRANEQFF. The chain is built from TRBV10-3 and TRBJ2-1; 9 bases agree with TRBD1. Trimming cost V 10 bases and J 6 bases; bases outside gene matches: 10. The germline V gene has CDR1 ENHRY and CDR2 SYGVKD. The CDR3 extends over 14 amino acids.

The rearrangement uses TRBV19 and TRBJ1-6; TRBD1 aligns across 8 bases. The CDR3 has 14 residues. The V segment lost 7 bases and the J segment 6 bases; nucleotides outside the gene matches: 5. CDR1 is LNHDA and CDR2 is SQIVND in the germline V gene (reference sequence). The DNA for the CDR3 is TGTGCCAGTAACCAGGGGGCGCTTAATTCACCCCTCCACTTT. Its protein is CASNQGALNSPLHF. The whole variable domain, remainder taken from reference TRBV19 and TRBJ1-6, is DGGITQSPKYLFRKEGQNVTLSCEQNLNHDAMYWYRQDPGQGLRLIYYSQIVNDFQKGDIAEGYSVSREKKESFPLTVTSAQKNPTAFYLCASNQGALNSPLHFGNGTRLTVT.

This chain links TRBV15 with TRBJ1-3; TRBD1 might be the D (6 bases). Between the trimmed V and J ends, which lost 0 bases and 5 bases, there was a span of 8 bases. This CDR3 contains 14 residues. Per the germline V gene, CDR1 is LNHNV and CDR2 is YYDKDF (reference sequence). The CDR3 DNA reads as TGTGCCACCAGCAGAGAGGACAGTCGAAACACCATATATTTT. It translates to CATSREDSRNTIYF.

This clone was counted at least ten times. V gene TRBV4-2 combines with J gene TRBJ2-5; 8 nucleotides line up with TRBD2. The CDR3 is 17 residues long. Germline trimming cut 0 bases from V and 0 bases from J; bases unmatched to any gene: 6. The germline V gene encodes CDR1 LGHNA and CDR2 YNFKEQ. CDR3 amino acids: CASSQESQRGYQETQYF. The CDR3 bases are TGTGCCAGCAGCCAAGAAAGTCAGCGGGGGTACCAAGAGACCCAGTACTTC.

This chain connects TRBV18 to TRBJ2-5; TRBD1 matches 7 bases. Trimming removed 5 bases from V and 3 bases from J; junction bases left unmatched: 3. The CDR3 is 13 residues long. Per the germline V gene, CDR1 is KGHSH and CDR2 is LQKENI. This CDR3 reads CASSRDSKETQYF. CDR3 coding DNA: TGTGCCAGCTCAAGGGACAGTAAAGAGACCCAGTACTTC.

This clone was observed a single time. The chain has TRBV3-1 (or the pseudogene TRBV3-2) and TRBJ1-5; D perhaps matches TRBD1 (5 bases). The CDR3 length is 15 residues. V gave up 5 bases and J gave up 3 bases, with 14 bases separating them. Germline loops: CDR1 LGHDT, CDR2 YNNKEL (reference sequence). CDR3 residues: CASSSSGGPNQPQHF. DNA of the CDR3: TGTGCCAGCAGCTCGAGCGGGGGTCCCAATCAGCCCCAGCATTTT.

V gene TRBV5-4 combines with J gene TRBJ2-1; D is perhaps TRBD1 (6 bases). Trimming removed 1 base from V and 7 bases from J, with 9 bases in between. The CDR3 has 13 residues. Germline CDR1 reads SGHNT; CDR2 reads YYREEE (reference sequence). CDR3 bases: TGTGCCAGCAGCTTGATGGGGGCGAATGAGCAGTTCTTC. Protein product: CASSLMGANEQFF.

The V call is TRBV29-1, the J call TRBJ1-1, with TRBD1 identical over 10 bases. The J segment lost 9 bases and the V segment lost 8 bases, leaving 9 bases of the junction unmatched. Germline assignment: CDR1 SQVTM and CDR2 ANQGSEA. CDR3 length: 12 residues. CDR3 protein: CSSTGTGDKAFF. CDR3 DNA: TGCAGCTCGACCGGGACAGGGGATAAAGCTTTCTTT.

This clone has a single count. The rearrangement uses TRBV29-1 and TRBJ2-1, with 13 bases lining up with TRBD2. The CDR3 runs 15 residues. CDR1 and CDR2 from the germline V gene are SQVTM and ANQGSEA. Trimming at V came to 7 bases and at J to 7 bases, leaving 10 bases not matched to a gene. The CDR3 nucleotides read TGCAGCGGAAAGACTAGCGGGGGGCCCTCGAATGAGCAGTTCTTC. Translated, it gives CSGKTSGGPSNEQFF.

This chain connects TRBV6-5 to TRBJ1-5; 9 bases align to TRBD1. The CDR3 contains 14 residues. Unmatched junction bases numbered 9, after V lost 8 bases and J lost 7 bases. Germline V gives CDR1 MNHEY, CDR2 SVGAGI. The CDR3 here is CASQGTGREQPQHF. The CDR3 bases are TGTGCCAGCCAGGGGACAGGGAGAGAGCAGCCCCAGCATTTT.

The chain uses TRBV10-3 and TRBJ1-1, with 11 bases identical to TRBD1. The CDR3 is 14 residues long. Germline V gene lookup returns CDR1 ENHRY and CDR2 SYGVKD. V shed 4 bases, J shed 5 bases, and the junction held 3 bases outside the gene matches. CDR3 coding DNA: TGTGCCATCAGTGGGACAGGGGGCAATACTGAAGCTTTCTTT. Encoded protein: CAISGTGGNTEAFF.

This sequence joins TRBV7-8 and TRBJ2-3; 7 positions agree with TRBD2. CDR3 length: 16 amino acids. Germline V CDR1 and CDR2: SGHVS, FQNEAQ. V lost 1 base, J lost 2 bases, and 6 bases stayed unmatched. This CDR3 reads CASSLGVGGPTDTQYF. The CDR3 DNA follows: TGTGCCAGCAGCTTAGGGGTGGGAGGGCCCACAGATACGCAGTATTTT. The whole variable domain, filled in from reference TRBV7-8 and TRBJ2-3, reads GAGVSQSPRYKVAKRGQDVALRCDPISGHVSLFWYQQALGQGPEFLTYFQNEAQLDKSGLPSDRFFAERPEGSVSTLKIQRTQQEDSAVYLCASSLGVGGPTDTQYFGPGTRLTVL.